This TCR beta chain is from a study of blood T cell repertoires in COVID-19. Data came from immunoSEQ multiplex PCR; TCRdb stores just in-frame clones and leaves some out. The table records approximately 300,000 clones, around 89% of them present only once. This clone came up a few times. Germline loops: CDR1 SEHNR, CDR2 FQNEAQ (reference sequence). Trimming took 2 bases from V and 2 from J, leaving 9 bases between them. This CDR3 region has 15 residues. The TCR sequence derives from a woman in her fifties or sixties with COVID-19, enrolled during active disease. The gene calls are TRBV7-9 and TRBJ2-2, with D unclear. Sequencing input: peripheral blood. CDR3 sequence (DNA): TGTGCCAGCAGCTTAAGTCAGATAAACACCGGGGAGCTGTTTTTT. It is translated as CASSLSQINTGELFF.